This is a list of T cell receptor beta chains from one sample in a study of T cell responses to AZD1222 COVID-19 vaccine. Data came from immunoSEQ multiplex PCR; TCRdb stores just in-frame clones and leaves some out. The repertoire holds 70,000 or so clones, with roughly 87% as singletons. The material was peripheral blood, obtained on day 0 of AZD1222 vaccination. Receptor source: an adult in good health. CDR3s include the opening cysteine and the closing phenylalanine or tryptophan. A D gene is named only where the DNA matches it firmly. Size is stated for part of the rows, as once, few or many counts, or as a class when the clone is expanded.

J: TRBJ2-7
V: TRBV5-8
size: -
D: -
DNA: TGTGCCAGCAGCTTGATCTACGAGCAGTACTTC
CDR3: CASSLIYEQYF

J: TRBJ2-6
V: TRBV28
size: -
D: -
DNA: TGTGCCAGCAGTTTGTGGTCTGGGGCCAACGTCCTGACTTTC
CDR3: CASSLWSGANVLTF

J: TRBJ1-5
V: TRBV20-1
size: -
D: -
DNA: TGCAGTGCTAGTCGGATCACTGCGTCCCAGCCCCAGCATTTT
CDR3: CSASRITASQPQHF

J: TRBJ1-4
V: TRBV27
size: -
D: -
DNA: TGTGCCAGCAAGCGGCAGCATAATGAAAAACTGTTTTTT
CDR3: CASKRQHNEKLFF

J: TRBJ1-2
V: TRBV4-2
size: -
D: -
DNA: TGTGCCAGCAGCCAAGATCGGGGGCCCTATGGCTACACCTTC
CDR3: CASSQDRGPYGYTF

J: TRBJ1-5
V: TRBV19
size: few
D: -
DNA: TGTGCCAGTAGTCCCCCGGGGGTGGGGTACGGTCAGCCCCAGCATTTT
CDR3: CASSPPGVGYGQPQHF

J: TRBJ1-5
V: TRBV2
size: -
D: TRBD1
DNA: TGTGCCAGCGCCCAGGGGGCGGCGGGCAATCAGCCCCAGCATTTT
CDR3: CASAQGAAGNQPQHF

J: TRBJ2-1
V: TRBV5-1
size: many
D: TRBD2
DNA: TGCGCCAGCAGTCCGGCCGCGAGCGGGGGGTTTGACAATGAGCAGTTCTTC
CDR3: CASSPAASGGFDNEQFF

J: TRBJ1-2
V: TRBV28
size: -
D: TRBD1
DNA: TGTGCCAGTCGTACATCAGGGGGCGAGGAAAACTATGGCTACACCTTC
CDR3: CASRTSGGEENYGYTF

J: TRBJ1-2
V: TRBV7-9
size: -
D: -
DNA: TGTGCCAGCAGCTTAGAAAACTATGGCTACACCTTC
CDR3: CASSLENYGYTF